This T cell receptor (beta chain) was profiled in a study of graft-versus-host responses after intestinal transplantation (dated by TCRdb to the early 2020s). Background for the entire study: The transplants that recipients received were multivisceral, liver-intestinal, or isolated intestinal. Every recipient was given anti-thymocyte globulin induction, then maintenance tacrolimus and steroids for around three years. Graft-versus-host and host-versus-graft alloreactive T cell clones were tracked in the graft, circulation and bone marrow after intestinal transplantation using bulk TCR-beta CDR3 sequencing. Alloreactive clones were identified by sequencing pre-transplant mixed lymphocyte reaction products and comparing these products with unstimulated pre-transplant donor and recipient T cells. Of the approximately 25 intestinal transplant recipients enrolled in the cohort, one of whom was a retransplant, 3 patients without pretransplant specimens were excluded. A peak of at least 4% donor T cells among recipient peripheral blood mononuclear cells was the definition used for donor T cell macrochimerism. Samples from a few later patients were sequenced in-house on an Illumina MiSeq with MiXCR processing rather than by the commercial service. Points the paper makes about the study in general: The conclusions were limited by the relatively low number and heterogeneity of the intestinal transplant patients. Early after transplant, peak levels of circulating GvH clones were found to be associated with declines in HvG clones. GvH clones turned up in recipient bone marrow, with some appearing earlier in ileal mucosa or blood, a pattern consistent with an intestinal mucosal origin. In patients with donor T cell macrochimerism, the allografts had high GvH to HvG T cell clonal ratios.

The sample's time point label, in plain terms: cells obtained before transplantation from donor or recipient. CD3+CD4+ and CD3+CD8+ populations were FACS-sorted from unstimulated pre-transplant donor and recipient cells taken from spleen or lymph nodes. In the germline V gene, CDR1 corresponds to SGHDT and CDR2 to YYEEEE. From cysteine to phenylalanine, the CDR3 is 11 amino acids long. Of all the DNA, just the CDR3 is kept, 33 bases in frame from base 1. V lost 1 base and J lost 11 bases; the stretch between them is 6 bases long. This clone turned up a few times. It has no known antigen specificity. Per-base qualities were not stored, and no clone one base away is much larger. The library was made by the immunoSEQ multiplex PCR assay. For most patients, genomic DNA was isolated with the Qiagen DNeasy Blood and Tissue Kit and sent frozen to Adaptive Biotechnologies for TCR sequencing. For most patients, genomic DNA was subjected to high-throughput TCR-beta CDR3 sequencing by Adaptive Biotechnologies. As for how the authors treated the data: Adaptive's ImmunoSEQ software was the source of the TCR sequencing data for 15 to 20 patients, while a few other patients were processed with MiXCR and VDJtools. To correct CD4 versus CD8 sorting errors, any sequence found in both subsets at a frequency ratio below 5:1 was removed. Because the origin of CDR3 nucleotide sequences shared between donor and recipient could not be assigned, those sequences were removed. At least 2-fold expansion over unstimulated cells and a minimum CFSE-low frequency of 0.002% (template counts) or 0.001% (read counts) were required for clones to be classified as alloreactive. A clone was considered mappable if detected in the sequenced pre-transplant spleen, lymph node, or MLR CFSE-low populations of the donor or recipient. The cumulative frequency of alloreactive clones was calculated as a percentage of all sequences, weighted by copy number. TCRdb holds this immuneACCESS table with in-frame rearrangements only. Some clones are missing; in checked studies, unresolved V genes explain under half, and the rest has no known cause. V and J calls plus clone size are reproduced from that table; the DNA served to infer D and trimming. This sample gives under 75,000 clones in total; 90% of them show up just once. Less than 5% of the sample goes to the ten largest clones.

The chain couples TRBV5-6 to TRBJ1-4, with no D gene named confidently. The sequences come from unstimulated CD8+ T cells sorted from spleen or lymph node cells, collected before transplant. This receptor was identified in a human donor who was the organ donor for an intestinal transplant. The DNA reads TGTGCCAGCAGCTTGAAGGAGAAACTGTTTTTT. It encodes CASSLKEKLFF.